Listed below are T cell receptor beta chains from one sample, sequenced in a study of T-cell reconstitution after alpha-beta-depleted transplantation in children. TCRdb re-derived calls from the PCR reads in MiXCR, one entry per CDR3 protein. The sample has 780,000 or so distinct CDR3 sequences; 16% are singletons. Specimen: PBMCs, mostly from graft donor cells, collected 360 days after TCRalphabeta/CD19-depleted stem cell transplant. All receptors derive from a male patient between 5 and 17 years old who had a stem cell transplant for acute lymphoblastic leukemia, so the T cells may come from the graft donor. The CDR3 runs from the conserved cysteine through the conserved F or W. The D gene is left open where the match is weak. Rows may omit the clone size; those that give it use once, few, many or a size class.

TRBJ2-3	few	TRBD1	TRBV2	CASPRGQGLADTQYF	TGTGCCAGCCCCAGGGGGCAAGGTTTGGCAGATACGCAGTATTTT
TRBJ2-5	many	TRBD2	TRBV10-3	CAISRLAGEETQYF	TGTGCCATCAGTAGGCTAGCGGGAGAAGAGACCCAGTACTTC
TRBJ2-7	-	-	TRBV20-1	CSARIGQGGIYEQYF	TGCAGTGCTAGGATAGGCCAGGGGGGAATATACGAGCAGTACTTC
TRBJ2-2	few	-	TRBV6-1	CAGQDTNTGELFF	TGTGCCGGCCAAGATACGAACACCGGGGAGCTGTTTTTT
TRBJ1-1	few	-	TRBV7-3	CASSQGRGEWAEAFF	TGTGCCAGCAGTCAGGGAAGGGGGGAGTGGGCTGAAGCTTTCTTT
TRBJ2-1	-	TRBD2	TRBV12-3/TRBV12-4	CASRGGLDWLDNEQFF	TGTGCCAGCAGGGGTGGACTAGACTGGTTGGATAATGAGCAGTTCTTC
TRBJ2-7	-	-	TRBV11-2	CASSQIFGTFSYEQYF	TGTGCCAGCAGCCAAATTTTCGGGACATTTTCCTACGAGCAGTACTTC
TRBJ1-1	few	TRBD1	TRBV9	CASSVVGRQGPDEAFF	TGTGCCAGCAGCGTAGTGGGGCGACAGGGGCCTGATGAAGCTTTCTTT
TRBJ2-1	-	-	TRBV19	CASRKRRSYNEQFF	TGTGCCAGTAGGAAGAGGAGGTCCTACAATGAGCAGTTCTTC
TRBJ2-2	-	-	TRBV19	CASRHGELFF	TGTGCCAGTAGGCACGGGGAGCTGTTTTTT
TRBJ2-1	many	-	TRBV7-9	CASSFGARRGNNEQFF	TGTGCCAGCAGCTTTGGGGCACGGAGGGGGAACAATGAGCAGTTCTTC
TRBJ2-3	few	TRBD2	TRBV28	CASPSGGGSTDTQYF	TGTGCCAGCCCAAGCGGGGGCGGGAGCACAGATACGCAGTATTTT
TRBJ2-5	-	-	TRBV7-3	CASSPHGFPGGETQYF	TGTGCCAGCAGCCCCCACGGATTTCCCGGCGGAGAGACCCAGTACTTC
TRBJ1-1	few	-	TRBV20-1	CSARDPRSGANTEAFF	TGCAGTGCTAGAGATCCGCGGAGTGGGGCGAACACTGAAGCTTTCTTT
TRBJ1-4	-	-	TRBV18	CASSPLGLTNEKLFF	TGTGCCAGCTCACCATTGGGGTTAACTAATGAAAAACTGTTTTTT
TRBJ2-1	-	TRBD2	TRBV2	CASSEKGLSGRTRFF	TGTGCCAGCAGTGAAAAGGGATTGAGCGGGAGGACGAGGTTCTTC
TRBJ1-5	-	TRBD1	TRBV24-1	CATSQGAVHQPQHF	TGTGCCACCAGCCAGGGGGCAGTTCATCAGCCCCAGCATTTT
TRBJ2-3	few	-	TRBV12-3/TRBV12-4	CASSLDPLGTQYF	TGTGCCAGCAGTTTAGACCCCCTAGGTACGCAGTATTTT
TRBJ1-5	-	-	TRBV4-1	CASSQVVGPNNQPQHF	TGCGCCAGCAGCCAAGTGGTCGGACCGAACAATCAGCCCCAGCATTTT
TRBJ2-7	-	-	TRBV27	CASGGDTYEQYF	TGTGCCAGCGGGGGAGATACTTACGAGCAGTACTTC
TRBJ2-7	-	TRBD1	TRBV29-1	CSASGTGVPYEQYF	TGCAGTGCTTCTGGGACAGGGGTCCCCTACGAGCAGTACTTC
TRBJ2-7	few	-	TRBV29-1	CSVGFGAGDEQYF	TGCAGCGTTGGTTTCGGGGCAGGCGACGAGCAGTACTTC
TRBJ2-7	-	-	TRBV15	CATSRGVDPYYYEQYF	TGTGCCACCAGCAGAGGAGTAGACCCCTACTATTACGAGCAGTACTTC
TRBJ2-7	many	TRBD2	TRBV29-1	CSVVVGGPSYEQYF	TGCAGCGTTGTCGTGGGAGGGCCCTCCTACGAGCAGTACTTC
TRBJ2-3	few	-	TRBV6-1	CASTPGGRSTDTQYF	TGTGCCAGCACTCCCGGAGGCCGTAGCACAGATACGCAGTATTTT
TRBJ2-5	many	-	TRBV10-3	CAVGGQETQYF	TGTGCAGTAGGGGGCCAAGAGACCCAGTACTTC
TRBJ2-7	few	-	TRBV6-6	CASSSGNEQYF	TGTGCCAGCAGTTCGGGCAACGAGCAGTACTTC
TRBJ1-1	-	-	TRBV12-3/TRBV12-4	CASSLVGSMNTEAFF	TGTGCCAGCAGTTTAGTGGGCAGCATGAACACTGAAGCTTTCTTT
TRBJ2-3	-	TRBD2	TRBV20-1	CSEEGGRATDTQYF	TGCAGTGAGGAGGGAGGGAGGGCCACAGATACGCAGTATTTT
TRBJ1-2	many	-	TRBV5-1	CASSLAVNYGYTF	TGTGCCAGCAGTTTAGCAGTAAACTATGGCTACACCTTC
TRBJ2-1	-	-	TRBV2	CASGPGRTVGF	TGTGCCAGCGGGCCGGGACGCACCGTGGGATTC
TRBJ2-1	-	TRBD2	TRBV28	CASSLHGGEANEQFF	TGTGCCAGCAGTTTACACGGGGGGGAGGCCAATGAGCAGTTCTTC
TRBJ1-5	-	-	TRBV6-5	CASSYRPYQPQHF	TGTGCCAGCAGTTACAGGCCCTATCAGCCCCAGCATTTT
TRBJ2-7	few	-	TRBV13	CASSLYRGLLLNEQYF	TGTGCCAGCAGCTTATACAGGGGACTACTCCTGAACGAGCAGTACTTC
TRBJ2-1	many	-	TRBV7-3	CASSLTEVNEQFF	TGTGCCAGCAGCTTAACTGAAGTCAATGAGCAGTTCTTC